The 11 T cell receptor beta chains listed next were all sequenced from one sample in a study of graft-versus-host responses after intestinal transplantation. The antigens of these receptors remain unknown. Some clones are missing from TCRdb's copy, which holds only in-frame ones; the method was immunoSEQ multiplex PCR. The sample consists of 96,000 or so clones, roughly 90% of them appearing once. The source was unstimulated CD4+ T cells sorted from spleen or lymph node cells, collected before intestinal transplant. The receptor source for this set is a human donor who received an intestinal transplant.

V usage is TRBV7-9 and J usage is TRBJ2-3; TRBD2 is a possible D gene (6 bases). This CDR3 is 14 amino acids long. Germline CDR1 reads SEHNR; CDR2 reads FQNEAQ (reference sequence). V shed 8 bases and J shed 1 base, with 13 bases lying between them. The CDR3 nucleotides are TGTGCCAGCGGGGGGACGAGAGGCACAGATACGCAGTATTTT. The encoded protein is CASGGTRGTDTQYF.

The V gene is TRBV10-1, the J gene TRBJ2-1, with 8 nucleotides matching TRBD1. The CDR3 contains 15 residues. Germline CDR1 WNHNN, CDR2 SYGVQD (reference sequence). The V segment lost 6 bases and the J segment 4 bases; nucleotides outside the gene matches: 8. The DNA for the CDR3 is TGCGCCAGCAGCCCAAGACAGGGGTCTTACAATGAGCAGTTCTTC. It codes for CASSPRQGSYNEQFF.

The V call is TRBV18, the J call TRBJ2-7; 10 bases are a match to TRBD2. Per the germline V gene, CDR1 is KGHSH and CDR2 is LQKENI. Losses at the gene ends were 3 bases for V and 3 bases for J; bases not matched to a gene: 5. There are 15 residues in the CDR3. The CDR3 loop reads CASSPMGLASYEQYF. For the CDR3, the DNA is TGTGCCAGCTCACCTATGGGACTAGCGAGCTACGAGCAGTACTTC.

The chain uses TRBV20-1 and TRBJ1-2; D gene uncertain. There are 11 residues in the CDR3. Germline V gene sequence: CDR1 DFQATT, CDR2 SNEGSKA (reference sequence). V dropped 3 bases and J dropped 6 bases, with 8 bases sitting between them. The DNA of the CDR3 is TGCAGTGCTAGGAACGCGAATGGCTACACCTTC. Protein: CSARNANGYTF.

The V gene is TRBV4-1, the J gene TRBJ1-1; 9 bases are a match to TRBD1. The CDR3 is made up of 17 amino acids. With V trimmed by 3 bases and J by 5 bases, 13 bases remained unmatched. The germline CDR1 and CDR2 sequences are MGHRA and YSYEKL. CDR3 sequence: CASSQTGGWGARTEAFF. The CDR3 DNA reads TGCGCCAGCAGCCAGACAGGGGGTTGGGGGGCGCGGACTGAAGCTTTCTTT.

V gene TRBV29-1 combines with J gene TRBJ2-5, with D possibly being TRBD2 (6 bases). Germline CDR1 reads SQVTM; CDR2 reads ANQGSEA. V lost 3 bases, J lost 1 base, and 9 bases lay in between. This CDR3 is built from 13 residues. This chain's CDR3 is CSVDWDSQETQYF. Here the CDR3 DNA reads TGCAGCGTTGATTGGGACTCCCAAGAGACCCAGTACTTC.

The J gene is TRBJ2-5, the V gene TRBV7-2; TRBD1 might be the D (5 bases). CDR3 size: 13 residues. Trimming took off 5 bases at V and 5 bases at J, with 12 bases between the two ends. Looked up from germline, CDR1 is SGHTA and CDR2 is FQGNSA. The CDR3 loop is CASSPQGWETQYF. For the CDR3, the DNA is TGTGCCAGCAGCCCCCAGGGTTGGGAGACCCAGTACTTC.

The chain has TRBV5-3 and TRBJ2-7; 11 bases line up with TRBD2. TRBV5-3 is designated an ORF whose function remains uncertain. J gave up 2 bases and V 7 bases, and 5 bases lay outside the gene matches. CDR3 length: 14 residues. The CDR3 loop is CARGLAGGTYEQYF. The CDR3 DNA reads TGTGCCAGAGGTCTAGCGGGGGGAACCTACGAGCAGTACTTC.

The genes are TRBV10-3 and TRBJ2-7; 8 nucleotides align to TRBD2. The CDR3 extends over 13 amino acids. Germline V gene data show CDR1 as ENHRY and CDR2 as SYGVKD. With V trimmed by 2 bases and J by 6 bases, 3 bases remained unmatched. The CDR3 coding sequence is TGTGCCATCAGTGAGCGGGAGGGCGTCGAGCAGTACTTC. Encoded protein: CAISEREGVEQYF.

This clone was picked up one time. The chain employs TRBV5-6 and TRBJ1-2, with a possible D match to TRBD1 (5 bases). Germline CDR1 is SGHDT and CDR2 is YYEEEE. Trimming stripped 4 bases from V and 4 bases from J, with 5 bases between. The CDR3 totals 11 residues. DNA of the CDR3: TGTGCCAGCAGCGACAGCTATGGCTACACCTTC. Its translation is CASSDSYGYTF. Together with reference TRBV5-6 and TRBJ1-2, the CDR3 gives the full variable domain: DAGVTQSPTHLIKTRGQQVTLRCSPKSGHDTVSWYQQALGQGPQFIFQYYEEEERQRGNFPDRFSGHQFPNYSSELNVNALLLGDSALYLCASSDSYGYTFGSGTRLTVV.

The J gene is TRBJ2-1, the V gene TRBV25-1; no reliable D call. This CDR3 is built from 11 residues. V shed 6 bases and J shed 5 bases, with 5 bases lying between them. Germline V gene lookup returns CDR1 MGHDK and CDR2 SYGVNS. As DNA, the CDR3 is TGTGCCAGCAGCCTAAACAATGAGCAGTTCTTC. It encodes CASSLNNEQFF.